This T cell receptor (beta chain) is drawn from a study of blood T cell repertoires in COVID-19. This CDR3 has 15 residues. Germline-derived CDR1 and CDR2 are LNHDA and SQIVND (reference sequence). Trimming cost V 5 bases and J 2 bases; bases outside gene matches: 3. In the original analysis: Estimation of nucleated cell counts relied on the amplification of reference gene primers. Libraries were prepared by immunoSEQ multiplex PCR; TCRdb keeps only in-frame clonotypes and omits some of them. Clone size and V and J calls were adopted from that table, with D and trimming inferred from the DNA. The repertoire has around 87,000 clones, around four fifths of them found once; the top ten carry approximately 9.3%.

The receptor's source is an elderly woman with acute or convalescent COVID-19. The sample taken for sequencing was peripheral blood. The chain joins TRBV19 to TRBJ1-5; 10 positions agree with TRBD1. As DNA, the CDR3 is TGTGCCAGTAGTGCCGGGACAGGGGGCAATCAGCCCCAGCATTTT. It codes for CASSAGTGGNQPQHF.